The clone carrying this T cell receptor (beta chain) was observed a handful of times. As yet, its antigen is unknown. The V end was cut by 7 bases, the J end by 7 bases, with 13 bases between. CDR3 length: 11 residues. The germline CDR1 and CDR2 sequences are SQVTM and ANQGSEA. Sample-barcoded 5' priming and a J-beta primer mix drove a second PCR of roughly 6 to 12 cycles. TCRdb passed the 5' RACE reads through MiXCR, listing each CDR3 protein once. Among under 950,000 distinct CDR3 sequences listed, roughly 20% were seen once. This sample was included in a study of blood T cells in healthy people across ages. Overall study findings and caveats: A strong correlation between TCR beta diversity and naive T cell percentage was seen. There were more naive CD4+ cells and higher diversity in long-lived donors than in aged donors. The recorded TCR beta diversity per million T cells decreased in a roughly linear manner with age.

In terms of origin and age, donors were healthy Caucasian individuals from Russia aged about 6 to 90. This receptor was identified in a man between 65 and 85 years old in good health. The rearrangement joins TRBV29-1 to TRBJ1-2, with D possibly being TRBD1 (5 bases). Sequencing was performed on blood. For the CDR3, the DNA is TGCAGCGATTCAGGGCTCTCTGGCTACACCTTC. The encoded protein is CSDSGLSGYTF.